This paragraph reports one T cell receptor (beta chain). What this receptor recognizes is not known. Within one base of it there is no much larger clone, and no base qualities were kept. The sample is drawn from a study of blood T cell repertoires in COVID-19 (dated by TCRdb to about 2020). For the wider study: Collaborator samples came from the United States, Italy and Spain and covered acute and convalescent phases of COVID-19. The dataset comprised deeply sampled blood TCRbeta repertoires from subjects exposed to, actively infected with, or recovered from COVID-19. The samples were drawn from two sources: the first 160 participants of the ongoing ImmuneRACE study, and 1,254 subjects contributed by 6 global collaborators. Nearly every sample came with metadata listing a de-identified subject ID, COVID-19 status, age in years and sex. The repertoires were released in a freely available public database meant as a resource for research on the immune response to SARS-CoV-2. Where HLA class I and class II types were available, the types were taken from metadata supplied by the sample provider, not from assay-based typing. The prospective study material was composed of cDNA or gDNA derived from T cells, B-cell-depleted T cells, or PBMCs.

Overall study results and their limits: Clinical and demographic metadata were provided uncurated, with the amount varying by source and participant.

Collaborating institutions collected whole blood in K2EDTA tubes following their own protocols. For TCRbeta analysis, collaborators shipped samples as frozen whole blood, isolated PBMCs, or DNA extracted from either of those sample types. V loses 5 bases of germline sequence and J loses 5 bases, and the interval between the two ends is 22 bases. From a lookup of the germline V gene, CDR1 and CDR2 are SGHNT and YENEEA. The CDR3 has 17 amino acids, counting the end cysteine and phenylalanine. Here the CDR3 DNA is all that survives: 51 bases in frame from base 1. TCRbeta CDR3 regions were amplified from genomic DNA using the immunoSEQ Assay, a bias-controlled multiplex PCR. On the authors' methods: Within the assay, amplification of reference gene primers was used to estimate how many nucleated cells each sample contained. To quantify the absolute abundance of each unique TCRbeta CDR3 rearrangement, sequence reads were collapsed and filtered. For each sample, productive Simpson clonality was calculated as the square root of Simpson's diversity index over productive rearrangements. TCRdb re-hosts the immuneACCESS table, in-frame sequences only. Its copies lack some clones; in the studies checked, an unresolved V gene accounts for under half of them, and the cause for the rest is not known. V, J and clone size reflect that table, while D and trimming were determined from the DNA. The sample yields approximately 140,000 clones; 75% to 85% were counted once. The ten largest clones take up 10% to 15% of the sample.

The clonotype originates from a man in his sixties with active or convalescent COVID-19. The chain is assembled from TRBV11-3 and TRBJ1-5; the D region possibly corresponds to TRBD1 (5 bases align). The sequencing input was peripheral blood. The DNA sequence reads TGTGCCAGCAGCCTAGGCCTGGAGGGGATCAAGGATCAGCCCCAGCATTTT. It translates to CASSLGLEGIKDQPQHF.